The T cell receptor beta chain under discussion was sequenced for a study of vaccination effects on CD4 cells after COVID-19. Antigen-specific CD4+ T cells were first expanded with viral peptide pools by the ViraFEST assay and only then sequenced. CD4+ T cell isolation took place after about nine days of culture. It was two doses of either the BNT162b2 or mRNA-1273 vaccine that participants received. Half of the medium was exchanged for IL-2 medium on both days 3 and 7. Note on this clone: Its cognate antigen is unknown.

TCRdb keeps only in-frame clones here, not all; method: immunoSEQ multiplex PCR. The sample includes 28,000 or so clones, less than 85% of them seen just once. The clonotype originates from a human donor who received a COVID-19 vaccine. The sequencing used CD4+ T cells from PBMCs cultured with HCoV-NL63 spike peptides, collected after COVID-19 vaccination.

The chain's CDR3 is CASSFSGGRDTQYF. CDR3 DNA: TGTGCCAGCAGCTTCTCCGGGGGGCGGGATACGCAGTATTTT. The V and J genes are TRBV7-9 and TRBJ2-3; weak D call: TRBD2 (7 bases). The CDR3 extends over 14 amino acids. The V gene's germline CDR1 is SEHNR and CDR2 FQNEAQ (reference sequence). The V gene lost 3 bases and the J gene lost 6 bases, with 13 bases spanning the gap.